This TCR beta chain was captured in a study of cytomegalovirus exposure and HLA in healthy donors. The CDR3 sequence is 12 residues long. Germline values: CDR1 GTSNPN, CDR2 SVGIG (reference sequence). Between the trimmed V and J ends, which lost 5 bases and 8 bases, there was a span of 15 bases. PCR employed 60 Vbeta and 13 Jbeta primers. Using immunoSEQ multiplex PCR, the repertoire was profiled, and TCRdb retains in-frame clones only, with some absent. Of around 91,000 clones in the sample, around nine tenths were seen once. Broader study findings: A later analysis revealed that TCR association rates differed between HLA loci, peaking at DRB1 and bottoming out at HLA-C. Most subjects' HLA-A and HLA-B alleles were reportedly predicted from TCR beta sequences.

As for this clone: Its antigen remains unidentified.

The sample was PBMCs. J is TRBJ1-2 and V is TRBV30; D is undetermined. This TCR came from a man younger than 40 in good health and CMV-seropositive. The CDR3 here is CAWAIDSLGYTF. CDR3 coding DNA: TGTGCCTGGGCGATTGATTCCTTGGGCTACACCTTC.